The rows below give T cell receptor beta chains drawn from one sample of a study of CD4 T cells in relation to SARS-CoV-2 and coronaviruses. Measured with immunoSEQ multiplex PCR; TCRdb has only the in-frame clones, and not every one. This sample has fewer than 20,000 clones, with around 82% found just once. Their antigens remain unidentified. Sequenced input: CD4+ T cells from PBMCs, cultured in vitro. The receptors here all came from a human donor in good health. Both conserved end residues are part of each CDR3. Each record gives: D gene, V gene, CDR3 length, J gene, clone size, CDR3 DNA, CDR3 protein. A D gene is named only where the DNA matches it firmly. Where a row states a size, it is once, few, many or the class of an expanded clone; other rows omit it.

d_gene: TRBD2; v_gene: TRBV7-3; len: 17; j_gene: TRBJ2-2; abundance: .; CDR3nt: TGTGCCAGCAGCCGAACGGGGGGGGCAATGATAACCGGGGAGCTGTTTTTT; CDR3aa: CASSRTGGAMITGELFF
d_gene: .; v_gene: TRBV3-1/TRBV3-2; len: 14; j_gene: TRBJ2-7; abundance: .; CDR3nt: TGTGCCAGCAGCCCCCCCGCCGGCGGCTACGAGCAGTACTTC; CDR3aa: CASSPPAGGYEQYF
d_gene: .; v_gene: TRBV28; len: 13; j_gene: TRBJ2-7; abundance: .; CDR3nt: TGTGCCAGCAATCTCCTCCCGAAGGACGAGCAGTACTTC; CDR3aa: CASNLLPKDEQYF
d_gene: .; v_gene: TRBV2; len: 12; j_gene: TRBJ2-7; abundance: .; CDR3nt: TGTGCCGGCTCGGGCGGGACCTACGAGCAGTACTTC; CDR3aa: CAGSGGTYEQYF
d_gene: TRBD2; v_gene: TRBV6-5; len: 14; j_gene: TRBJ2-1; abundance: .; CDR3nt: TGTGCCAGCAGTTACCAGCGGGATAGGAATGAGCAGTTCTTC; CDR3aa: CASSYQRDRNEQFF
d_gene: TRBD1; v_gene: TRBV5-1; len: 15; j_gene: TRBJ1-4; abundance: once; CDR3nt: TGCGCCAGCAGCTTTCGCGGGACAGGGAATGAAAAACTGTTTTTT; CDR3aa: CASSFRGTGNEKLFF
d_gene: TRBD2; v_gene: TRBV2; len: 16; j_gene: TRBJ2-7; abundance: .; CDR3nt: TGTGCCAGCAGTGAATCCCCTCCGGGAGGGTTCCACGAGCAGTACTTC; CDR3aa: CASSESPPGGFHEQYF
d_gene: TRBD2; v_gene: TRBV3-1/TRBV3-2; len: 16; j_gene: TRBJ2-5; abundance: .; CDR3nt: TGTGCCAGCAGCGCCGGGACTAGCGGGATCCAAGAGACCCAGTACTTC; CDR3aa: CASSAGTSGIQETQYF
d_gene: TRBD1; v_gene: TRBV19; len: 16; j_gene: TRBJ2-6; abundance: large; CDR3nt: TGTGCCAGTAGGGGACAGGGGGGGGCTAGGGCCAACGTCCTGACTTTC; CDR3aa: CASRGQGGARANVLTF
d_gene: .; v_gene: TRBV4-2; len: 13; j_gene: TRBJ2-5; abundance: .; CDR3nt: TGTGCCAGCAGCTCTAGAAAAGAAGAGACCCAGTACTTC; CDR3aa: CASSSRKEETQYF
d_gene: TRBD2; v_gene: TRBV11-2; len: 16; j_gene: TRBJ2-2; abundance: few; CDR3nt: TGTGCCAGCAGCTTAGGACTAGCGGGAGGTGCCGGGGAGCTGTTTTTT; CDR3aa: CASSLGLAGGAGELFF